This TCR beta chain emerged from a study of OX40 agonist ivuxolimab in advanced cancers. TCRdb's copy holds only in-frame clones and misses some; the assay was immunoSEQ multiplex PCR. The repertoire holds approximately 88,000 clones, with around nine tenths as singletons. V was pared by 3 bases and J by 8 bases, with 8 bases of the junction left unmatched. Per germline, CDR1 KGHSH and CDR2 LQKENI. The CDR3 is 15 amino acids. A few counts support this clone. The TCR sequence derives from an adult with an advanced solid tumor such as melanoma, head and neck, liver or kidney cancer. The rearrangement links TRBV18 to TRBJ1-2, with 11 bases lining up with TRBD1. The source material was CD4+ or CD8+ T cells sorted from blood, sampled in a trial of the OX40 agonist ivuxolimab. The CDR3 spells CASSPGAGTGGGYTF. Here the CDR3 DNA reads TGTGCCAGCTCACCGGGAGCCGGGACAGGGGGAGGCTACACCTTC.